This TCR beta chain came from a study of OX40 agonist ivuxolimab in advanced cancers. Study-level background: At doses from 0.01 to 10 mg/kg, patients were given intravenous ivuxolimab every 2 weeks. Three partial responders included one hepatocellular carcinoma patient and two cutaneous melanoma patients.

On this clone: Its antigen is still unknown.

The table came from immunoSEQ multiplex PCR; TCRdb's copy has only in-frame clones and leaves some out. The table shows tens of thousands of clones, with roughly 86% occurring only once. Regarding the study as a whole: In the 0.1 to 3.0 mg/kg range, CD4+ and CD8+ blood T cells had expanded clonally by week 6.

Germline loops: CDR1 MNHEY, CDR2 SMNVEV (reference sequence). This CDR3 is 14 amino acids long. V was clipped by 3 bases and J by 0 bases, with 5 bases between them. This sample comprised CD4+ or CD8+ T cells sorted from blood, obtained in a trial of the OX40 agonist ivuxolimab. The chain combines TRBV27 with TRBJ2-2; D gene uncertain. This receptor was identified in an adult with an advanced solid tumor such as melanoma, head and neck, liver or kidney cancer. CDR3 sequence reads: CASSLSANTGELFF. CDR3 nucleotides: TGTGCCAGCAGTTTGTCAGCGAACACCGGGGAGCTGTTTTTT.